This TCR beta chain stems from a study of regulatory T cells in long-lasting Graves disease. Time point noted: newly diagnosed GD, antithyroid drugs for less than 3 months. Researchers made the TCR library from RNA that was extracted from PBMCs. In each case, Graves' disease was diagnosed per American Thyroid Association guidelines. To make TCR beta libraries, researchers used iRepertoire HTBI primers and Arm-PCR of CDR3 regions. From the multiplex PCR reads, TCRdb called clonotypes with MiXCR, one entry per CDR3 protein. The repertoire holds approximately 210,000 distinct CDR3 sequences, with approximately 20% as singletons. In its sample, this clonotype was seen many times. No antigen is known for it. Notes on the study in general: Compared with new cases, persistent Graves' patients showed reduced TCR diversity. Persistent disease exhibited a predilection for TRBV28, TRBJ1-2 and TRBJ2-5.

The ends were cut back, 7 bases at V and 0 bases at J, with 18 bases in the middle. CDR3 length equals 16 residues. Germline CDR1 MDHEN, CDR2 SYDVKM. Sequenced here: peripheral blood mononuclear cells (PBMCs), sampled at new diagnosis, from a patient treated with antithyroid drugs. The chain joins TRBV28 to TRBJ1-1, with D tentatively TRBD1 (5 bases). The clonotype was recovered from a female donor with Graves disease. CDR3 residues: CASNSLRDVVNTEAFF. The CDR3 DNA sequence: TGTGCCAGCAACTCGTTACGGGACGTCGTGAACACTGAAGCTTTCTTT.